This is a list of T cell receptor beta chains from one sample in a study of cytomegalovirus exposure and HLA in healthy donors. Data came from immunoSEQ multiplex PCR; TCRdb stores just in-frame clones and leaves some out. The sample holds 150,000 or so clones; roughly 85% are singletons and the top ten take 2% to 2.5%. The sequencing sample was made of PBMCs. These receptors came from a man younger than 35 in good health and CMV-seropositive. Both conserved end residues are part of each CDR3. A D gene is named only where the DNA matches it firmly. Size is omitted from some rows. Given values are once, few, many or a class for expanded clones.

D gene	clone size	V gene	J gene	CDR3 protein	CDR3 DNA
NA	NA	TRBV10-2	TRBJ1-1	CASSEVTGNTEAFF	TGCGCCAGCAGTGAGGTGACAGGGAACACTGAAGCTTTCTTT
NA	once	TRBV18	TRBJ1-6	CASSLIRGVNSPLHF	TGTGCCAGCTCCCTTATCCGGGGGGTTAATTCACCCCTCCACTTT
NA	NA	TRBV6-1	TRBJ2-5	CASSDWRSGQETQYF	TGTGCCAGCAGTGATTGGAGGAGTGGCCAAGAGACCCAGTACTTC
NA	once	TRBV11-2	TRBJ2-1	CASSLARRANEQFF	TGTGCCAGCAGCTTAGCTCGCAGGGCGAATGAGCAGTTCTTC
NA	NA	TRBV7-9	TRBJ2-6	CSSSRQGLSGANVLTF	TGTTCCAGCAGCCGACAGGGACTTTCTGGGGCCAACGTCCTGACTTTC
NA	NA	TRBV2	TRBJ1-1	CASRAEGSLMNTEAFF	TGTGCCAGCAGAGCCGAGGGCTCTCTAATGAACACTGAAGCTTTCTTT
TRBD1	NA	TRBV27	TRBJ2-6	CASSPGGAGANVLTF	TGTGCCAGCAGTCCAGGGGGCGCTGGGGCCAACGTCCTGACTTTC
TRBD1	NA	TRBV7-9	TRBJ1-1	CSSSLTGTGDTEAFF	TGTTCCAGCAGCCTAACCGGGACAGGGGACACTGAAGCTTTCTTT
NA	NA	TRBV9	TRBJ2-2	CASTTNTGELFF	TGTGCCAGCACCACGAACACCGGGGAGCTGTTTTTT
TRBD1	NA	TRBV5-6	TRBJ1-2	CASSYWRDRVFNYGYTF	TGTGCCAGCAGCTACTGGCGGGACAGGGTGTTTAACTATGGCTACACCTTC
TRBD1	NA	TRBV19	TRBJ2-7	CASTADRVPYEQYF	TGTGCCAGTACCGCAGACAGGGTACCCTACGAGCAGTACTTC
NA	NA	TRBV12-5	TRBJ1-1	CASGFFPSLAPTEAFF	TGTGCTAGTGGTTTCTTCCCCTCCTTGGCCCCAACTGAAGCTTTCTTT
TRBD2	NA	TRBV7-2	TRBJ2-6	CASSYWGLAGPSGANVLTF	TGTGCCAGCAGCTATTGGGGTCTAGCGGGGCCCTCTGGGGCCAACGTCCTGACTTTC
NA	NA	TRBV5-6	TRBJ1-2	CASSSPVGYTF	TGTGCCAGCAGCTCACCAGTTGGCTACACCTTC
TRBD1	NA	TRBV11-3	TRBJ1-1	CASSRDRGVAFF	TGTGCCAGCAGCCGGGACAGGGGGGTTGCTTTCTTT
NA	NA	TRBV6-6	TRBJ1-4	CASSYAPRSEKLFF	TGTGCCAGCAGTTACGCTCCTCGTAGTGAAAAACTGTTTTTT
TRBD1	NA	TRBV7-9	TRBJ2-2	CASSLLQGAAGELFF	TGTGCCAGCAGCTTGCTGCAGGGGGCAGCCGGGGAGCTGTTTTTT
NA	NA	TRBV5-1	TRBJ2-7	CASSLASGQGNEQYF	TGCGCCAGCAGCTTGGCCTCTGGGCAGGGTAACGAGCAGTACTTC
NA	once	TRBV5-5	TRBJ1-6	CASSLAGLENSPLHF	TGTGCCAGCAGCTTGGCGGGTCTGGAGAATTCACCCCTCCACTTT
NA	NA	TRBV5-4	TRBJ2-7	CASSPRAGRAYEQYF	TGTGCCAGCAGCCCCCGGGCTGGGAGAGCCTACGAGCAGTACTTC
NA	NA	TRBV5-6	TRBJ2-7	CASHGRGRAYEQYF	TGTGCCAGCCACGGAAGGGGGAGAGCCTACGAGCAGTACTTC
TRBD1	NA	TRBV6-1	TRBJ2-7	CASGRQGGSYEQYF	TGTGCCAGCGGGCGACAGGGGGGCTCCTACGAGCAGTACTTC
NA	NA	TRBV5-1	TRBJ1-2	CASSLEGADYGYTF	TGCGCCAGCAGCCTGGAGGGAGCAGACTATGGCTACACCTTC
TRBD2	NA	TRBV4-2	TRBJ2-5	CASSQKSLGLAGEETQYF	TGTGCCAGCAGCCAAAAATCCTTGGGACTAGCGGGGGAAGAGACCCAGTACTTC
NA	NA	TRBV2	TRBJ2-7	CASFARSYEQYF	TGTGCCAGCTTTGCCAGGTCCTACGAGCAGTACTTC
TRBD2	NA	TRBV10-3	TRBJ2-2	CATGGANTGELFF	TGTGCCACGGGAGGTGCGAACACCGGGGAGCTGTTTTTT
TRBD1	NA	TRBV5-6	TRBJ1-5	CASSISGTGKSKPQHF	TGTGCCAGCAGCATATCCGGGACAGGGAAGAGCAAGCCCCAGCATTTT
NA	NA	TRBV4-2	TRBJ2-3	CASSQEQAGSTDTQYF	TGTGCCAGCAGCCAAGAACAGGCGGGGAGCACAGATACGCAGTATTTT
TRBD1	few	TRBV29-1	TRBJ2-2	CSVEDLRTGTGTGELFF	TGCAGCGTTGAAGATCTAAGGACAGGGACGGGCACCGGGGAGCTGTTTTTT